The 13 T cell receptor beta chains listed next were all sequenced from one sample in a study of OX40 agonist ivuxolimab in advanced cancers. The repertoire was sequenced with immunoSEQ multiplex PCR; TCRdb's copy has only in-frame clones and lacks some. Among around 99,000 clones listed, almost 90% were seen once. The sample in question was CD4+ or CD8+ T cells sorted from blood, obtained in a trial of the OX40 agonist ivuxolimab. All receptors come from an adult with an advanced solid tumor such as melanoma, head and neck, liver or kidney cancer.

The J gene is TRBJ1-5, the V gene TRBV5-1; weak D call: TRBD1 (5 bases). V was shortened by 0 bases and J by 1 base, with 11 bases between the two germline ends. This CDR3 has 16 amino acids. Germline V lookup: CDR1 SGHRS, CDR2 YFSETQ. The CDR3 coding sequence is TGCGCCAGCAGCTTGGGAGGGGATTTCAGCAATCAGCCCCAGCATTTT. It translates to CASSLGGDFSNQPQHF.

The J gene is TRBJ1-1, the V gene TRBV5-1; TRBD1 agrees at 8 bases. This CDR3 region has 14 residues. Germline trimming cut 5 bases from V and 6 bases from J; bases unmatched to any gene: 9. The V gene's germline CDR1 is SGHRS and CDR2 YFSETQ. CDR3 sequence (DNA): TGCGCCAGCAGACGAGGACAGGGAAGGGCTGAAGCTTTCTTT. It specifies CASRRGQGRAEAFF.

V and J are TRBV30 and TRBJ1-2; D might be TRBD1 (5 bases). Germline V lookup: CDR1 GTSNPN, CDR2 SVGIG (reference sequence). Between the trimmed V and J ends, which lost 5 bases and 0 bases, there was a span of 19 bases. This CDR3 has 16 residues. CDR3 in amino acids: CAWGSTGRRANYGYTF. The CDR3 DNA is TGTGCCTGGGGGTCGACCGGCCGCAGGGCTAACTATGGCTACACCTTC.

The V and J genes are TRBV13 and TRBJ1-6, with D perhaps matching TRBD1 (6 bases). Germline CDR1 PRHDT, CDR2 FYEKMQ (reference sequence). This CDR3 spans 17 amino acids. V was cut by 6 bases and J by 6 bases, with 21 bases left in between. The CDR3 bases are TGTGCCAGCAGTACTAAAAGTGGTCCAGGGGCTAATTCACCCCTCCACTTT. Protein sequence: CASSTKSGPGANSPLHF.

This chain links TRBV19 with TRBJ1-1, with D unresolved. CDR1 and CDR2 from the germline V gene are LNHDA and SQIVND (reference sequence). V lost 1 base to trimming and J lost 11 bases, with 11 bases between them. The CDR3 runs 12 residues. The CDR3 is CASSIGRGEAFF. The DNA for the CDR3 is TGTGCCAGTAGTATAGGACGGGGTGAGGCTTTCTTT. The full variable domain, with the rest looked up from reference TRBV19 and TRBJ1-1, is DGGITQSPKYLFRKEGQNVTLSCEQNLNHDAMYWYRQDPGQGLRLIYYSQIVNDFQKGDIAEGYSVSREKKESFPLTVTSAQKNPTAFYLCASSIGRGEAFFGQGTRLTVV.

This sequence joins TRBV30 and TRBJ2-3; 7 nucleotides agree with TRBD2. V dropped 3 bases and J dropped 3; count of bases not matched to a gene: 9. Germline V gene data show CDR1 as GTSNPN and CDR2 as SVGIG (reference sequence). This CDR3 has 15 residues. This chain's CDR3 is CAWRDRGVWTDTQYF. CDR3 nucleotide sequence: TGTGCCTGGAGGGACCGGGGGGTCTGGACAGATACGCAGTATTTT.

V usage is TRBV19 and J usage is TRBJ2-1; 8 bases align to TRBD1. CDR1 is LNHDA and CDR2 is SQIVND in the germline V gene (reference sequence). The CDR3 extends over 15 amino acids. J gave up 9 bases and V 5 bases, and 12 bases lay outside the gene matches. This CDR3 reads CASSLLAGGRVEQFF. As DNA, the CDR3 is TGTGCCAGTAGTCTACTAGCAGGGGGCCGAGTTGAGCAGTTCTTC.

The chain is built from TRBV5-1 and TRBJ1-3; D is unclear. Trimming removed 0 bases at V and 4 bases at J, with 5 bases between. Looked up from germline, CDR1 is SGHRS and CDR2 is YFSETQ. The CDR3 consists of 13 residues. CDR3 in amino acids: CASSLEGGNTIYF. For the CDR3, the DNA is TGCGCCAGCAGCTTGGAGGGAGGAAACACCATATATTTT.

The genes are TRBV5-1 and TRBJ2-5, with 9 bases identical to TRBD1. This CDR3 region has 16 residues. V gave up 1 base and J gave up 2 bases; unmatched junction bases: 6. Germline lookup yields CDR1 SGHRS and CDR2 YFSETQ. The DNA of the CDR3 is TGCGCCAGCAGCTTGTTAGGGACAGGGAATCAAGAGACCCAGTACTTC. This gives the protein CASSLLGTGNQETQYF.

The gene calls are TRBV7-9 and TRBJ2-3, with D unresolved. This CDR3 spans 13 amino acids. Trimming pared 5 bases from V and 2 bases from J, leaving 8 bases between. Germline CDR1 is SEHNR and CDR2 is FQNEAQ (reference sequence). The CDR3 protein is CASSILHTDTQYF. The CDR3 coding sequence is TGTGCCAGCAGCATTCTTCACACAGATACGCAGTATTTT. Variable domain in full (rest from reference TRBV7-9 and TRBJ2-3): DTGVSQNPRHKITKRGQNVTFRCDPISEHNRLYWYRQTLGQGPEFLTYFQNEAQLEKSRLLSDRFSAERPKGSFSTLEIQRTEQGDSAMYLCASSILHTDTQYFGPGTRLTVL.

The chain uses TRBV28 and TRBJ1-2, with D uncertain. Per the germline V gene, CDR1 is MDHEN and CDR2 is SYDVKM. V dropped 4 bases and J dropped 4 bases, with 7 bases sitting between them. CDR3 length equals 12 residues. The CDR3 nucleotides are TGTGCCAGCAGTTCGCTACCCTATGGCTACACCTTC. It yields the protein CASSSLPYGYTF.

The rearrangement uses TRBV2 and TRBJ2-5; D may be TRBD2 (7 bases). The CDR3 length is 18 residues. V lost 0 bases and J lost 4, with 21 bases in between. Germline V lookup: CDR1 SNHLY, CDR2 FYNNEI. The CDR3 loop reads CASSEALLGARGGETQYF. The CDR3 region has the DNA TGTGCCAGCAGTGAAGCGCTTCTGGGAGCTAGGGGGGGAGAGACCCAGTACTTC.

This chain connects TRBV5-4 to TRBJ2-3, with a tentative D call TRBD1 (6 bases). Germline V gene data show CDR1 as SGHNT and CDR2 as YYREEE (reference sequence). This CDR3 region has 15 residues. Deletions cut 4 bases from V and 6 bases from J, with 18 bases between. The CDR3 nucleotides are TGTGCCAGCAGCCTAGGAACAGGGTTGGGGGATACGCAGTATTTT. It codes for CASSLGTGLGDTQYF.